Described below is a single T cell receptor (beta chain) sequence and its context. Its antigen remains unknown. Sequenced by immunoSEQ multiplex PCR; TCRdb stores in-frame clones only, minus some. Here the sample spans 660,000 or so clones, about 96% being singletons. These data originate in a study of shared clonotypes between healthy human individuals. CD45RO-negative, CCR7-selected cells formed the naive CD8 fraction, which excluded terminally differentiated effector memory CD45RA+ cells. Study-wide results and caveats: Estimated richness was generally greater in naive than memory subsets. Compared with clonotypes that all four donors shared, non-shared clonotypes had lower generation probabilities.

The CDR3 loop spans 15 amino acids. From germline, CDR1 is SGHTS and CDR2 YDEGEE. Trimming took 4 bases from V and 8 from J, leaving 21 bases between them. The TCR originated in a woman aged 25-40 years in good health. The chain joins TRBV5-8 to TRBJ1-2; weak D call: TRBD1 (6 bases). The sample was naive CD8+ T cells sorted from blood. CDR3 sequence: CASSQPRRGRNGYTF. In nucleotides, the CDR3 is TGTGCCAGCAGCCAACCCCGACGGGGGCGGAACGGCTACACCTTC. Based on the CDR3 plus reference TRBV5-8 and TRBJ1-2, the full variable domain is EAGVTQSPTHLIKTRGQQATLRCSPISGHTSVYWYQQALGLGLQFLLWYDEGEERNRGNFPPRFSGRQFPNYSSELNVNALELEDSALYLCASSQPRRGRNGYTFGSGTRLTVV.